One and the same sample provided the 29 T cell receptor beta chains below, sequenced in a study of control samples from healthy donors and cancer patients (dated by TCRdb to about 2020). The library was produced with the immunoSEQ multiplex PCR assay. Not all clones reach the TCRdb copy of this immuneACCESS table, which keeps in-frame sequences only. Checked studies attribute under half of the gap to unresolved V genes and leave the rest unexplained. The sample table records some 90,000 clones; less than 90% of these occur just once. 7.6% of the sample is taken by the ten largest. The specimen sequenced was blood. These receptors originate from a woman aged 55-69 years in good health.

V and J are TRBV5-1 and TRBJ2-7, with D possibly called TRBD1 or TRBD2 (6 bases each). Trimming took 7 bases from V and 7 from J, leaving 15 bases between them. The CDR3 totals 12 residues. CDR1 and CDR2 from the germline V gene are SGHRS and YFSETQ. In DNA, the CDR3 is TGCGCCAGCCCAGGGGTCGGGGGTGAGCAGTACTTC. It specifies CASPGVGGEQYF. Using reference TRBV5-1 and TRBJ2-7 for the parts outside the CDR3, the full variable domain is KAGVTQTPRYLIKTRGQQVTLSCSPISGHRSVSWYQQTPGQGLQFLFEYFSETQRNKGNFPGRFSGRQFSNSRSEMNVSTLELGDSALYLCASPGVGGEQYFGPGTRLTVT.

CDR3 loop: CATSGWEQRTGVISSYNEQFF. The CDR3 nucleotides are TGTGCCACCAGTGGATGGGAGCAGAGAACAGGGGTCATTAGCTCCTACAATGAGCAGTTCTTC. The V and J genes are TRBV24-1 and TRBJ2-1; 7 positions agree with TRBD1. Germline loops: CDR1 KGHDR, CDR2 SFDVKD. The CDR3 consists of 21 residues. V dropped 5 bases and J dropped 0; count of bases not matched to a gene: 21.

The chain recombines TRBV5-1 with TRBJ1-1; the D gene is possibly TRBD1 (5 bases). V dropped 1 base and J dropped 0 bases, with 10 bases sitting between them. The V gene's germline CDR1 is SGHRS and CDR2 YFSETQ. This CDR3 has 15 amino acids. CDR3 DNA: TGCGCCAGCAGCTTGATCGACAGCATGAACACTGAAGCTTTCTTT. Its translation: CASSLIDSMNTEAFF.

As concerns this clone: Mismatch with germline at one junction end may stem from a read error. The V and J genes are TRBV2 and TRBJ2-1; TRBD2 agrees at 14 bases. This CDR3 is 16 amino acids long. Germline lookup yields CDR1 SNHLY and CDR2 FYNNEI. CDR3 coding DNA: TGTGCCGGCAGTGAAGAGGGACTAGCGGGAGTTAGCGAGCAGTTCTTC. This gives the protein CAGSEEGLAGVSEQFF.

The genes are TRBV6-5 and TRBJ1-5; a weak D match, TRBD1 (5 bases). The germline CDR1 and CDR2 sequences are MNHEY and SVGAGI. Trimming cost V 5 bases and J 4 bases, with 9 bases left between them. The CDR3 has 13 amino acids. CDR3 in amino acids: CASSQQENQPQHF. The CDR3 coding sequence is TGTGCCAGCAGTCAACAGGAGAATCAGCCCCAGCATTTT.

V is TRBV9 and J is TRBJ2-2; perhaps TRBD1 as D (6 bases). Germline V gives CDR1 SGDLS, CDR2 YYNGEE. Trimming pared 3 bases from V and 4 bases from J, leaving 10 bases between. This CDR3 contains 14 residues. The DNA for the CDR3 is TGTGCCAGCAGCGGGACAGTGGTCACCGGGGAGCTGTTTTTT. Translated, it gives CASSGTVVTGELFF. The complete variable domain, with remaining parts taken from reference TRBV9 and TRBJ2-2, reads DSGVTQTPKHLITATGQRVTLRCSPRSGDLSVYWYQQSLDQGLQFLIQYYNGEERAKGNILERFSAQQFPDLHSELNLSSLELGDSALYFCASSGTVVTGELFFGEGSRLTVL.

The J gene is TRBJ1-5, the V gene TRBV28; 9 bases map to TRBD1. From germline, CDR1 is MDHEN and CDR2 SYDVKM. The V and J ends lost 6 bases and 5 bases, in that order; junction bases with no gene match: 2. The CDR3 is 13 amino acids. CDR3 nucleotides: TGTGCCAGCAGCACAGGGGGCTATCAGCCCCAGCATTTT. Translation gives CASSTGGYQPQHF.

The chain links TRBV6-5 to TRBJ1-3; D is uncertain. The CDR3 has 15 residues. In germline, CDR1 is MNHEY, CDR2 SVGAGI. Trimming cost V 2 bases and J 0 bases, with 8 bases left between them. CDR3 amino acids: CASSYRAASGNTIYF. The CDR3, as DNA: TGTGCCAGCAGTTACCGGGCAGCCTCTGGAAACACCATATATTTT.

The sample holds one count of this clone. An end of the junction does not agree with germline; a read error may underlie this. This chain connects TRBV28 to TRBJ1-4, with 7 bases fitting TRBD1. The CDR3 loop spans 11 amino acids. Per the germline V gene, CDR1 is MDHEN and CDR2 is SYDVKM. The CDR3 nucleotides are TGTGCCAGCTCATATCAGGGGGTTCAGTCTTTT. It translates to CASSYQGVQSF.

J is TRBJ2-1 and V is TRBV6-2 or TRBV6-3; TRBD2 matches 8 bases. Unmatched junction bases numbered 10, after V lost 6 bases and J lost 6 bases. This CDR3 spans 15 amino acids. Germline assignment: CDR1 MNHEY and CDR2 SVGEGT. The CDR3 nucleotides read TGTGCCAGCAGCCTACGGGGGGGCTTCGTCAATGAGCAGTTCTTC. It translates to CASSLRGGFVNEQFF.

The chain links TRBV19 to TRBJ2-7; 10 bases align to TRBD1. V was pared by 4 bases and J by 5 bases, with 8 bases of the junction left unmatched. This CDR3 comprises 15 residues. Germline V gives CDR1 LNHDA, CDR2 SQIVND (reference sequence). The CDR3 reads CASSTTDRGLHEQYF. CDR3 coding DNA: TGTGCCAGTAGTACCACTGACAGGGGGCTCCACGAGCAGTACTTC.

Concerning this clone: This CDR3 is also generated by other DNA sequences in the sample. This chain joins TRBV4-1 and TRBJ1-4; a weak D match, TRBD1 (5 bases). The CDR3 sequence is 16 residues long. V was pared by 1 base and J by 2 bases, with 11 bases between. Germline lookup yields CDR1 MGHRA and CDR2 YSYEKL. The CDR3 bases are TGCGCCAGCAGCCAAGGGCAGGGAAGGACTAATGAAAAACTGTTTTTT. Amino acid sequence: CASSQGQGRTNEKLFF.

This clone is a singleton in its sample. This sequence joins TRBV3-1 (or the pseudogene TRBV3-2) and TRBJ1-4; 9 bases are shared with TRBD1. V dropped 2 bases and J dropped 8; count of bases not matched to a gene: 6. The CDR3 consists of 15 residues. Germline CDR1 and CDR2: LGHDT and YNNKEL (reference sequence). CDR3 protein: CASSQSGTGPEKLFF. CDR3 nucleotides: TGTGCCAGCAGCCAATCCGGGACAGGGCCCGAAAAACTGTTTTTT.

The chain recombines TRBV2 with TRBJ2-6; perhaps TRBD2 as D (6 bases). V was clipped by 10 bases and J by 4 bases, with 23 bases between them. This CDR3 has 17 amino acids. The germline V gene encodes CDR1 SNHLY and CDR2 FYNNEI. The CDR3 loop is CATPRGTGLGGANVLTF. The DNA of the CDR3 is TGTGCCACCCCCCGGGGGACTGGCCTCGGCGGGGCCAACGTCCTGACTTTC.

The chain uses TRBV6-1 and TRBJ1-4; 11 nucleotides align to TRBD1. Germline assignment: CDR1 MNHNS and CDR2 SASEGT. There are 14 residues in the CDR3. J was trimmed by 7 bases and V by 3 bases; bases with no gene match: 1. The CDR3 nucleotides are TGTGCCAGCAGTGACGGGACAGGGGGTGAAAAACTGTTTTTT. Its translation: CASSDGTGGEKLFF.

The CDR3 bases are TGTGCCAGCAGTTTTAAGGGGGACCGCTATCAGCCCCAGCATTTT. This encodes CASSFKGDRYQPQHF. The chain has TRBV27 and TRBJ1-5; tentatively, D is TRBD1 (6 bases). Trimming took off 3 bases at V and 5 bases at J, with 14 bases between the two ends. CDR1 and CDR2 (germline): MNHEY, SMNVEV (reference sequence). The CDR3 has 15 residues.

The chain is built from TRBV6-5 and TRBJ2-5, with D possibly matching TRBD1 (6 bases). The V gene lost 7 bases and the J gene lost 9 bases, with 24 bases spanning the gap. The V gene's germline CDR1 is MNHEY and CDR2 SVGAGI. The CDR3 is 15 amino acids. The CDR3, as DNA: TGTGCCAGCAAATCAACAGGGACACTAAAAGGGGCCCAGTACTTC. This codes for CASKSTGTLKGAQYF.

This clone was seen only once. The chain recombines TRBV24-1 with TRBJ2-1; unclear D gene. Trimming cost V 4 bases and J 8 bases, with 14 bases left between them. Germline V gives CDR1 KGHDR, CDR2 SFDVKD. This CDR3 has 14 amino acids. The CDR3 spells CATSDPPHAHEQFF. The CDR3 nucleotides are TGTGCCACCAGTGACCCACCCCATGCACATGAGCAGTTCTTC.

The chain employs TRBV30 and TRBJ1-2; no clear D gene. Trimming left V 2 bases short and J 4 bases short, with 11 bases between. CDR1 GTSNPN and CDR2 SVGIG come from the germline V gene (reference sequence). CDR3 length: 13 amino acids. CDR3 in amino acids: CAWSSGVGYGYTF. The CDR3 coding sequence is TGTGCCTGGAGTTCCGGAGTGGGCTATGGCTACACCTTC. Based on the CDR3 plus reference TRBV30 and TRBJ1-2, the full variable domain is SQTIHQWPATLVQPVGSPLSLECTVEGTSNPNLYWYRQAAGRGLQLLFYSVGIGQISSEVPQNLSASRPQDRQFILSSKKLLLSDSGFYLCAWSSGVGYGYTFGSGTRLTVV.

The CDR3 sequence is CAWGVTEPQHF. DNA for the CDR3: TGTGCCTGGGGCGTGACCGAGCCCCAGCATTTT. The chain joins TRBV30 to TRBJ1-5; D gene uncertain. From germline, CDR1 is GTSNPN and CDR2 SVGIG (reference sequence). CDR3 length: 11 residues. V was trimmed by 5 bases and J by 8 bases, leaving 10 bases between them. The full variable domain, completed using reference TRBV30 and TRBJ1-5, is SQTIHQWPATLVQPVGSPLSLECTVEGTSNPNLYWYRQAAGRGLQLLFYSVGIGQISSEVPQNLSASRPQDRQFILSSKKLLLSDSGFYLCAWGVTEPQHFGDGTRLSIL.

The chain joins TRBV30 to TRBJ1-2; TRBD1 matches 10 bases. CDR3 length: 14 residues. From germline, CDR1 is GTSNPN and CDR2 SVGIG (reference sequence). Trimming took 4 bases from V and 7 from J; bases not matched to a gene: 9. CDR3 in amino acids: CAWKTGTGVGGYTF. CDR3 DNA sequence: TGTGCCTGGAAAACCGGGACAGGGGTTGGTGGCTACACCTTC. Supplemented by reference TRBV30 and TRBJ1-2, the full variable domain reads SQTIHQWPATLVQPVGSPLSLECTVEGTSNPNLYWYRQAAGRGLQLLFYSVGIGQISSEVPQNLSASRPQDRQFILSSKKLLLSDSGFYLCAWKTGTGVGGYTFGSGTRLTVV.

The rearrangement uses TRBV7-9 and TRBJ2-3; 10 nucleotides match TRBD2. Per the germline V gene, CDR1 is SEHNR and CDR2 is FQNEAQ (reference sequence). The J segment lost 5 bases and the V segment lost 2 bases, leaving 7 bases of the junction unmatched. CDR3 length equals 16 residues. The CDR3 DNA is TGTGCCAGCAGCTTACGAAGCGGGAGGGGATTAGATACGCAGTATTTT. This encodes CASSLRSGRGLDTQYF.

The gene calls are TRBV5-4 and TRBJ2-1, with TRBD2 matching over 12 bases. CDR3 length: 18 residues. With 4 bases clipped from V and 0 bases from J, the junction kept 8 bases outside the gene matches. Germline V gives CDR1 SGHNT, CDR2 YYREEE (reference sequence). CDR3 in DNA: TGTGCCAGCAGCCGACAGCTGACTAGCGGGAGCTCCTACAATGAGCAGTTCTTC. It specifies CASSRQLTSGSSYNEQFF.

The V and J genes are TRBV9 and TRBJ2-1; D gene unclear. Trimming pared 0 bases from V and 0 bases from J, leaving 7 bases between. This CDR3 comprises 15 residues. Per the germline V gene, CDR1 is SGDLS and CDR2 is YYNGEE. The CDR3 is CASSVAQDSYNEQFF. In DNA form, the CDR3 reads TGTGCCAGCAGCGTAGCTCAGGACTCCTACAATGAGCAGTTCTTC.

This chain joins TRBV9 and TRBJ2-3; 12 bases fit TRBD2. The CDR3 length is 15 residues. Trimming cost V 3 bases and J 6 bases; bases outside gene matches: 5. Germline V gene sequence: CDR1 SGDLS, CDR2 YYNGEE. For the CDR3, the DNA is TGTGCCAGCAGCGCCCTCGGGACTAGCGGGGATACGCAGTATTTT. It encodes CASSALGTSGDTQYF. Full variable domain (outside the CDR3, taken from reference TRBV9 and TRBJ2-3): DSGVTQTPKHLITATGQRVTLRCSPRSGDLSVYWYQQSLDQGLQFLIQYYNGEERAKGNILERFSAQQFPDLHSELNLSSLELGDSALYFCASSALGTSGDTQYFGPGTRLTVL.

V and J are TRBV28 and TRBJ2-7, with D uncertain. Germline CDR1 MDHEN, CDR2 SYDVKM. The CDR3 extends over 15 amino acids. V shed 0 bases and J shed 3 bases, with 12 bases lying between them. In DNA form, the CDR3 reads TGTGCCAGCAGTTTATGGGTTTCGGCCGGCTACGAGCAGTACTTC. It is translated as CASSLWVSAGYEQYF. Looking up the rest from reference TRBV28 and TRBJ2-7 gives the full variable domain: DVKVTQSSRYLVKRTGEKVFLECVQDMDHENMFWYRQDPGLGLRLIYFSYDVKMKEKGDIPEGYSVSREKKERFSLILESASTNQTSMYLCASSLWVSAGYEQYFGPGTRLTVT.

This clone was seen a single time. Here the CDR3 reads CASSFTNPGDTEAFF. The CDR3 bases are TGTGCCAGCAGCTTCACTAATCCGGGGGACACTGAAGCTTTCTTT. V gene TRBV7-9 combines with J gene TRBJ1-1, with TRBD1 as a possible D gene (5 bases). V lost 3 bases to trimming and J lost 3 bases, with 14 bases between them. The CDR3 loop spans 15 amino acids. Germline V gene sequence: CDR1 SEHNR, CDR2 FQNEAQ (reference sequence).

This chain uses TRBV6-5 with TRBJ1-3; 7 bases are a match to TRBD1. J gave up 1 base and V 6 bases, and 6 bases lay outside the gene matches. Germline CDR1 MNHEY, CDR2 SVGAGI. This CDR3 contains 15 residues. The CDR3 DNA reads as TGTGCCAGCAGATACAACAGGGGTTCTGGAAACACCATATATTTT. Its translation: CASRYNRGSGNTIYF.

For this clone: At one end, the junction sequence differs from germline, possibly due to a read error. V is TRBV15 and J is TRBJ1-3; unclear D gene. The CDR3 length is 14 residues. The germline gives CDR1 LNHNV, CDR2 YYDKDF (reference sequence). CDR3 protein: CATSTDTFGNAIYF. DNA for the CDR3: TGTGCCACCAGCACCGACACGTTTGGAAACGCCATATATTTT.